Each of the 29 T cell receptor beta chains below was sequenced from the same sample in a study of spatial heterogeneity in lung cancer. Whole-study findings and limits: Mutation tallies in tumors tracked expanded intratumoral alpha and beta TCR counts.

Time point defined: sample taken at primary tumor resection. TCRdb reanalysed the 5' RACE reads using MiXCR and keeps one entry per CDR3 protein. The table records roughly 1,500 distinct CDR3 sequences, more than 4.5% of them present only once. No antigen has been identified for these receptors. Specimen: lung tumor tissue, collected at surgery. All receptors come from a female donor with early-stage non-small cell lung cancer.

By proportion, this clonotype is medium-sized. The library was built for alpha chains, so this beta chain is an off-target read and its size means little. The chain has TRBV7-3 and TRBJ2-5, with 7 bases matching TRBD2. The CDR3 contains 13 residues. V trimming: 0 bases; J trimming: 5 bases; junction bases outside the gene matches: 0. Per germline, CDR1 SGHTA and CDR2 FQGTGA. CDR3 region: CASSLTRGETQYF. CDR3 DNA sequence: TGTGCCAGCAGCTTAACGCGGGGGGAGACCCAGTACTTC.

This clonotype is medium-sized in the sample. This beta chain represents an off-target read in a library built for alpha chains; its size is of limited meaning. The rearrangement uses TRBV5-1 and TRBJ1-3; D perhaps matches TRBD1 (5 bases). The CDR3 is made up of 15 amino acids. V lost 4 bases and J 2 bases, leaving 13 bases between the germline ends. Looked up from germline, CDR1 is SGHRS and CDR2 is YFSETQ. DNA for the CDR3: TGCGCCAGCAGCCCTTCGGGACGGACTGGAAACACCATATATTTT. Its protein is CASSPSGRTGNTIYF.

This clonotype turned up a few times. A junction end diverges from the germline sequence, so it may reflect a read error. Being off target in a library aimed at alpha chains, this beta chain has a size of little meaning. V usage is TRBV11-2 and J usage is TRBJ1-6; no firm D call. The CDR3 loop spans 15 amino acids. Germline loops: CDR1 SGHAT, CDR2 FQNNGV. CDR3 residues: CASSIDPGYNSPLHF. The DNA for the CDR3 is TGTGCCAGCAGCATAGACCCTGGTTATAATTCACCCCTCCACTTT.

This clonotype is deemed medium-sized. This beta chain is a stray read from a library made for alpha chains; its abundance is not meaningful. In DNA, the CDR3 is TGTGCCAGTAGTTCGGACGCGCGGGTGTCCCTCCACTTT. Residues: CASSSDARVSLHF. The V call is TRBV19, the J call TRBJ1-6; D remains unclear. The length of the CDR3 is 13 residues. Trimming stripped 5 bases from V and 14 bases from J, with 16 bases between. CDR1 is LNHDA and CDR2 is SQIVND in the germline V gene (reference sequence).

This clonotype is medium-sized (0.01 to 0.1%) by share. This beta chain lies outside the target of a library built for alpha chains; its clone size means little. The DNA for the CDR3 is TGTGCCAGCAGCCGAGAAAAGACAGGGGGGGTCACTGAAGCTTTCTTT. Translating it yields CASSREKTGGVTEAFF. The chain is built from TRBV3-1 and TRBJ1-1, with 9 positions matching TRBD1. From germline, CDR1 is LGHDT and CDR2 YNNKEL (reference sequence). This CDR3 is 16 amino acids long. Trimming removed 4 bases from V and 4 bases from J; junction bases left unmatched: 10.

In its sample, this clonotype ranks as medium-sized. For a library built for alpha chains, this beta chain is a stray read; little rests on its size. The CDR3 sequence: CASSFGPGYYTF. CDR3 nucleotides: TGTGCCAGCAGCTTTGGACCCGGCTACTACACCTTC. V and J are TRBV7-8 and TRBJ1-2; D unclear. Deletions cut 3 bases from V and 10 bases from J, with 12 bases between. Germline CDR1 is SGHVS and CDR2 is FQNEAQ. The length of the CDR3 is 12 residues.

This clonotype has just a few counts. This beta chain lies outside the target of a library built for alpha chains; its clone size means little. V gene TRBV4-1 combines with J gene TRBJ1-4, with D tentatively TRBD1 (6 bases). Deletions cut 0 bases from V and 7 bases from J, with 18 bases between. The CDR3 has 17 residues. Germline CDR1 reads MGHRA; CDR2 reads YSYEKL. CDR3 DNA sequence: TGCGCCAGCAGCCAAGAAAGCGTGGGGGCGGGTCGTGAAAAACTGTTTTTT. Translation: CASSQESVGAGREKLFF.

This clonotype is medium-sized (0.01 to 0.1%) by share. This beta chain lies outside the target of a library built for alpha chains; its clone size means little. This chain links TRBV6-5 with TRBJ2-4; possibly TRBD1 or TRBD2 for D (5 bases each). The CDR3 length is 16 residues. In germline, CDR1 is MNHEY, CDR2 SVGAGI. The V gene lost 6 bases and the J gene lost 2 bases, with 17 bases spanning the gap. The CDR3 spells CASSHNMGVSKNIQYF. CDR3 nucleotides: TGTGCCAGCAGCCACAATATGGGGGTTTCCAAAAACATTCAGTACTTC.

This clonotype was observed many times. This beta chain came through as a stray read in a library set up for alpha chains, and its size says little. The chain couples TRBV28 to TRBJ2-7; the match to TRBD1 covers 10 bases. The CDR3 is 16 residues long. After removal of 4 bases from V and 6 bases from J, the junction contained 12 bases not matched to a gene. Per the germline V gene, CDR1 is MDHEN and CDR2 is SYDVKM. CDR3 sequence (DNA): TGTGCCAGCAGTTCCTTAAGGGGACAGGGGACGGGCGAGCAGTACGTC. The encoded protein is CASSSLRGQGTGEQYV.

By sample fraction, this clonotype is medium-sized. In a library made to pick up alpha chains, this beta chain is a stray read with a size that means little. The chain has TRBV20-1 and TRBJ2-7; D may correspond to TRBD1 or TRBD2 (5 bases each). The CDR3 is made up of 11 amino acids. Looked up from germline, CDR1 is DFQATT and CDR2 is SNEGSKA (reference sequence). CDR3 coding DNA: TGCACAACGGGACGGACCTACGAGCAGTACGTC. Its protein is CTTGRTYEQYV.

This clonotype qualifies as medium-sized. Since it is a stray read in a library aimed at alpha chains, this beta chain has a size that is not meaningful. V is TRBV27 and J is TRBJ2-2; no firm D call. The CDR3 sequence is 12 residues long. CDR1 is MNHEY and CDR2 is SMNVEV in the germline V gene (reference sequence). The ends were cut back, 7 bases at V and 0 bases at J, with 3 bases in the middle. CDR3 in DNA: TGTGCCAGCAAACCGAACACCGGGGAGCTGTTTTTT. Translating it yields CASKPNTGELFF.

With respect to this clonotype: This beta chain turned up in a library designed for alpha chains; as an off-target read, its abundance says little. V is TRBV19 and J is TRBJ1-1; no definite D call. CDR1 is LNHDA and CDR2 is SQIVND in the germline V gene (reference sequence). The ends were cut back, 5 bases at V and 3 bases at J, with 10 bases in the middle. The CDR3 loop spans 13 amino acids. The CDR3, as DNA: TGTGCCAGTAGTGTTGCGGATTACACTGAAGCTTTCTTT. This translates into CASSVADYTEAFF.

Within the sample, this clonotype is medium-sized. Since it is a stray read in a library aimed at alpha chains, this beta chain has a size that is not meaningful. The chain is built from TRBV13 and TRBJ1-6; D possibly corresponds to TRBD1 (6 bases). The CDR3 has 17 residues. Germline V lookup: CDR1 PRHDT, CDR2 FYEKMQ (reference sequence). The V end was cut by 5 bases, the J end by 4 bases, with 18 bases between. CDR3 sequence: CASSPGGHTGYNSPLHF. The CDR3 DNA follows: TGTGCCAGCAGCCCCGGGGGCCACACGGGATATAATTCACCCCTCCACTTT.

Judged by abundance, this clonotype is medium-sized (0.01 to 0.1%). As an off-target read in a library built for alpha chains, this beta chain has a frequency of little significance. The gene calls are TRBV5-1 and TRBJ1-4; D is unclear. This CDR3 has 15 amino acids. The germline V gene has CDR1 SGHRS and CDR2 YFSETQ. V was cut by 4 bases and J by 5 bases, with 15 bases left in between. The CDR3 sequence is CASSPNVGENEKLFF. DNA of the CDR3: TGCGCCAGCAGCCCCAACGTAGGAGAAAATGAAAAACTGTTTTTT.

Relative to its sample, this clonotype is medium-sized. Because this beta chain is a stray read in a library intended to capture alpha chains, its abundance should not be given much weight. V is TRBV7-2 and J is TRBJ2-1; TRBD2 aligns across 12 bases. The CDR3 extends over 22 amino acids. The V gene end was trimmed by 0 bases and the J gene end by 0 bases; junction bases not matched to a gene: 15. Germline CDR1 reads SGHTA; CDR2 reads FQGNSA. The CDR3 spells CASSLALVASGGAVSSYNEQFF. CDR3 DNA: TGTGCCAGCAGCTTAGCGTTGGTAGCTAGCGGGGGGGCAGTAAGCTCCTACAATGAGCAGTTCTTC.

This clonotype qualifies as medium-sized. This beta chain was picked up by a library intended for alpha chains and is off target, so its count carries little meaning. The chain combines TRBV11-2 with TRBJ2-1; D not certain. CDR1 is SGHAT, CDR2 FQNNGV, per germline. The length of the CDR3 is 15 residues. V was clipped by 5 bases and J by 0 bases, with 11 bases between them. CDR3 DNA sequence: TGTGCCAGCAGCCGTCGAGGAAGCTCCTACAATGAGCAGTTCTTC. Translation gives CASSRRGSSYNEQFF.

This clonotype is judged medium-sized. The library was designed around alpha chains, so this beta chain is a stray read whose abundance carries little weight. The chain combines TRBV2 with TRBJ2-5; 10 bases map to TRBD2. This CDR3 contains 15 residues. Per the germline V gene, CDR1 is SNHLY and CDR2 is FYNNEI. The J segment lost 4 bases and the V segment lost 11 bases, leaving 13 bases of the junction unmatched. The CDR3 DNA follows: TGTGCCGGGGGAGGGCTAGCGGGAGTTGGAGAGACCCAGTACTTC. It codes for CAGGGLAGVGETQYF.

This clonotype is categorized as medium-sized. In a library made to pick up alpha chains, this beta chain is a stray read with a size that means little. The rearrangement joins TRBV27 to TRBJ1-1; 8 bases agree with TRBD1. From germline, CDR1 is MNHEY and CDR2 SMNVEV (reference sequence). The CDR3 spans 15 residues. Trimming cost V 4 bases and J 4 bases; bases outside gene matches: 8. The CDR3 nucleotides read TGTGCCAGCAGTTCACACCTCGGACAGGGCACTGAAGCTTTCTTT. This codes for CASSSHLGQGTEAFF.

This clonotype is labeled medium-sized. As an off-target read in a library built for alpha chains, this beta chain has a frequency of little significance. V and J are TRBV7-2 and TRBJ1-2; D perhaps matches TRBD1 (5 bases). There are 17 residues in the CDR3. V lost 2 bases to trimming and J lost 1 base, with 17 bases between them. CDR1 is SGHTA, CDR2 FQGNSA, per germline. CDR3 sequence reads: CASSLKRKQGFNYGYTF. CDR3 DNA: TGTGCCAGCAGCTTAAAAAGGAAGCAGGGATTTAACTATGGCTACACCTTC. The whole variable domain, filled in from reference TRBV7-2 and TRBJ1-2, reads GAGVSQSPSNKVTEKGKDVELRCDPISGHTALYWYRQSLGQGLEFLIYFQGNSAPDKSGLPSDRFSAERTGGSVSTLTIQRTQQEDSAVYLCASSLKRKQGFNYGYTFGSGTRLTVV.

This clonotype is categorized as medium-sized. Because this beta chain is a stray read in a library intended to capture alpha chains, its abundance should not be given much weight. The chain combines TRBV7-9 with TRBJ1-2, with D possibly TRBD1 on 6 matching bases. Trimming stripped 0 bases from V and 0 bases from J, with 8 bases between. Germline CDR1 is SEHNR and CDR2 is FQNEAQ (reference sequence). The CDR3 length is 15 residues. The CDR3 region is CASSLAGGTNYGYTF. The CDR3 bases are TGTGCCAGCAGCTTAGCAGGGGGAACTAACTATGGCTACACCTTC.

This clonotype was seen a few times. This beta chain represents an off-target read in a library built for alpha chains; its size is of limited meaning. The V call is TRBV11-1, the J call TRBJ2-3, with D possibly TRBD2 on 5 matching bases. V lost 2 bases and J lost 5, with 20 bases in between. Germline values: CDR1 SGHAT, CDR2 FQDESV (reference sequence). The length of the CDR3 is 17 residues. CDR3 DNA sequence: TGTGCCAGCAGCTTATCGCGTAGCAGGACTTTGGTAGATACGCAGTATTTT. This gives the protein CASSLSRSRTLVDTQYF.

Worth noting for this clonotype: The library was designed around alpha chains, so this beta chain is a stray read whose abundance carries little weight. The chain has TRBV6-2 or TRBV6-3 and TRBJ1-2; TRBD1 might be the D (6 bases). The CDR3 totals 13 residues. Germline CDR1 and CDR2: MNHEY and SVGEGT. The germline V and J ends were trimmed by 6 bases and 8 bases, with 16 bases remaining between them. CDR3: CASSSQGMDGYTF. CDR3 nucleotides: TGTGCCAGCAGCTCACAGGGAATGGACGGCTACACCTTC.

Regarding this clonotype: This sequence may be a read error, since a much larger clone differs from it by one base. With the library built for alpha chains, this beta chain is off target and its frequency is not meaningful. The chain carries TRBV19 and TRBJ1-5, with 10 bases lining up with TRBD1. The CDR3 contains 15 residues. Germline V lookup: CDR1 LNHDA, CDR2 SQIVND (reference sequence). CDR3 bases: TGTGCCAGTAAGGGGGTGACAGGGGGCGTCCAGCCCCGGCATTTT. Protein sequence: CASKGVTGGVQPRHF.

Many counts were recorded for this clonotype. The size of this beta chain means little, since it is a stray read in a library made for alpha chains. This chain uses TRBV5-1 with TRBJ1-6; 7 bases fit TRBD1. V was pared by 7 bases and J by 7 bases, with 8 bases of the junction left unmatched. Germline V gene lookup returns CDR1 SGHRS and CDR2 YFSETQ. This CDR3 is built from 14 residues. The CDR3 spells CASRRDRENSPLHF. The CDR3 bases are TGCGCCAGCCGGCGAGACAGGGAGAATTCACCCCTCCACTTT.

This clonotype is labeled as medium-sized. The library was designed around alpha chains, so this beta chain is a stray read whose abundance carries little weight. The J gene is TRBJ1-2, the V gene TRBV6-1; 9 nucleotides match TRBD1. The CDR3 runs to 17 residues. The V gene end was trimmed by 4 bases and the J gene end by 3 bases; junction bases not matched to a gene: 12. Germline loops: CDR1 MNHNS, CDR2 SASEGT. The CDR3 spells CASSAGWTGVGDYGYTF. In DNA, the CDR3 is TGTGCCAGCAGTGCAGGCTGGACAGGGGTGGGCGACTATGGCTACACCTTC.

By sample fraction, this clonotype is medium-sized. This beta chain appears as a stray read in a library generated for alpha chains; its size is not informative. The rearrangement uses TRBV3-1 and TRBJ2-5, with D tentatively TRBD2 (5 bases). Trimming shortened V by 1 base and J by 5 bases, and 8 bases separated the two germline ends. The CDR3 runs to 13 residues. The germline V gene encodes CDR1 LGHDT and CDR2 YNNKEL (reference sequence). CDR3 coding DNA: TGTGCCAGCAGCCAAGTAGAGGGTGAGACCCAGTACTTC. Its translation: CASSQVEGETQYF.

This clonotype is large (0.1 to 1%) within its sample. The library was prepared for alpha chains; this beta chain is a stray read, so its frequency means little. The chain couples TRBV2 to TRBJ2-5, with D hard to call. Trimming shortened V by 4 bases and J by 4 bases, and 13 bases separated the two germline ends. The CDR3 sequence is 14 residues long. Germline V gene sequence: CDR1 SNHLY, CDR2 FYNNEI. The CDR3: CASSARLPRETQYF. The CDR3 DNA sequence: TGTGCCAGCAGTGCTCGTCTACCACGAGAGACCCAGTACTTC.

In its sample, this clonotype ranks as medium-sized. The library was built for alpha chains, so this beta chain is an off-target read and its size means little. The V and J genes are TRBV28 and TRBJ2-7; 9 nucleotides agree with TRBD1. The length of the CDR3 is 14 residues. In germline, CDR1 is MDHEN, CDR2 SYDVKM. Trimming at V came to 8 bases and at J to 2 bases, leaving 7 bases not matched to a gene. The chain's CDR3 is CASQTGTGPYEQYF. As DNA, the CDR3 is TGTGCCAGCCAGACCGGGACAGGGCCCTACGAGCAGTACTTC.

This clonotype has a handful of counts. No conserved phenylalanine or tryptophan ends this CDR3, so it is likely a read error. This beta chain slipped into a library made for alpha chains as a stray read, so its size is not meaningful. This chain connects TRBV3-1 to TRBJ2-1; D might be TRBD1 (5 bases). The V end was cut by 1 base, the J end by 7 bases, with 14 bases between. Germline V gene data show CDR1 as LGHDT and CDR2 as YNNKEL (reference sequence). This CDR3 is built from 15 residues. The CDR3 bases are TGTGCCAGCAGCCAAGGGACATTCACAAGAAATGAGCAGTTCTCC. Amino acids: CASSQGTFTRNEQFS.